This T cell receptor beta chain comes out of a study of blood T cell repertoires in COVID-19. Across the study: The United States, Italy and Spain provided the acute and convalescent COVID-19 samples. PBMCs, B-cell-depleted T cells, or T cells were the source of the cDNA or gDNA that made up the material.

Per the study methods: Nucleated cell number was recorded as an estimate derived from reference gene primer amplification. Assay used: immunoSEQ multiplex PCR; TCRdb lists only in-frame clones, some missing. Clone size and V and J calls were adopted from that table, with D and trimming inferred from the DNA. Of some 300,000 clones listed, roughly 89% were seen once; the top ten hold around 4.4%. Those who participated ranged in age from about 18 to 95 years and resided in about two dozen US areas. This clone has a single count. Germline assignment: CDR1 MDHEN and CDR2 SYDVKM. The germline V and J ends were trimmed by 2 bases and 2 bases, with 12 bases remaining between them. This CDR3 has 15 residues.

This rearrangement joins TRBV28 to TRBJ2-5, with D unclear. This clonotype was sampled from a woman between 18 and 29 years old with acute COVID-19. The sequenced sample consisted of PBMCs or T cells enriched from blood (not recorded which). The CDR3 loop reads CASSLGTGEQETQYF. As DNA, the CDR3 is TGTGCCAGCAGTTTAGGCACCGGAGAACAAGAGACCCAGTACTTC.